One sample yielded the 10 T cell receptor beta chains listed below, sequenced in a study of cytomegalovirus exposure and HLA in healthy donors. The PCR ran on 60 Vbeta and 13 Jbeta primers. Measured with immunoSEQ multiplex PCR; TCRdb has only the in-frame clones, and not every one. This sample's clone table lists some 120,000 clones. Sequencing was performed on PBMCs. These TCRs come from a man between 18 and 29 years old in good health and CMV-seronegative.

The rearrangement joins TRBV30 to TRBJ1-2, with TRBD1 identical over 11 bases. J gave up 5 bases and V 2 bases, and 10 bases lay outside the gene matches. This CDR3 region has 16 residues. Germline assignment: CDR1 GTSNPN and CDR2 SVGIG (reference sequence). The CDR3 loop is CAWSPLVGQGGYGYTF. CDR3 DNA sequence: TGTGCCTGGAGTCCGCTGGTGGGACAGGGGGGTTATGGCTACACCTTC.

CDR3 region: CASSSGQEISYEQYF. The CDR3 bases are TGTGCCAGCAGTTCGGGACAGGAGATCTCCTACGAGCAGTACTTC. The rearrangement links TRBV6-5 to TRBJ2-7; 8 positions agree with TRBD1. V was clipped by 4 bases and J by 0 bases; unmatched bases: 5. The germline CDR1 and CDR2 sequences are MNHEY and SVGAGI. This CDR3 is built from 15 residues.

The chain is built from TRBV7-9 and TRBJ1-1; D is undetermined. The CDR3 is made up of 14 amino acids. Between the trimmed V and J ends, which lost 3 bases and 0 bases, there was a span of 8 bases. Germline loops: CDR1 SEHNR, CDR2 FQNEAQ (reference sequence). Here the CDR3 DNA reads TGTGCCAGCAGCTTTGCCGGGTTGAACACTGAAGCTTTCTTT. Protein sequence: CASSFAGLNTEAFF.

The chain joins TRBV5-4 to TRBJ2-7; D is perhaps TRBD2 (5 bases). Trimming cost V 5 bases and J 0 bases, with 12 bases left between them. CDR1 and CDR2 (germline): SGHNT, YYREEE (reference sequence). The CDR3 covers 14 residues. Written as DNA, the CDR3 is TGTGCCAGCAGTCCGATCGGGGACTCCTACGAGCAGTACTTC. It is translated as CASSPIGDSYEQYF.

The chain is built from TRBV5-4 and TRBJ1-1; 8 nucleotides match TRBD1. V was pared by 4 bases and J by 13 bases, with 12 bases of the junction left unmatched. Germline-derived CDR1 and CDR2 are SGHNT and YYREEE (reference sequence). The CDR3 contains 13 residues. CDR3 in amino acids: CASSRGTGREDFF. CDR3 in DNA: TGTGCCAGCAGCCGCGGGACAGGTAGGGAGGATTTCTTT.

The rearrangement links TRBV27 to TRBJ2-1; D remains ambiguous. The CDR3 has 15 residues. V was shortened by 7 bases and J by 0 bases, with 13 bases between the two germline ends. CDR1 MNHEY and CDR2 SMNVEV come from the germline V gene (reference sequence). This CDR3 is CASKFRVGSYNEQFF. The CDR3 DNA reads TGTGCCAGCAAATTCCGCGTTGGCTCCTACAATGAGCAGTTCTTC.

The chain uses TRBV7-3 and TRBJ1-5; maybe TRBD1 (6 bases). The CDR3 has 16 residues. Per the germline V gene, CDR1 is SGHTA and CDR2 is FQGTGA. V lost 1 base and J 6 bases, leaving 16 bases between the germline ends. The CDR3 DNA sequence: TGTGCCAGCAGCTTAAACGGGGGGCGGGCAGGTCAGCCCCAGCATTTT. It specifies CASSLNGGRAGQPQHF.

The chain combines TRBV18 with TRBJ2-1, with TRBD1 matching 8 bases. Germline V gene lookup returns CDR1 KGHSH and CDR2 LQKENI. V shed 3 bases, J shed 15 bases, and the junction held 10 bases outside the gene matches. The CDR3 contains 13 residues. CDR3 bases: TGTGCCAGCTCACCGAAAAACGGACAGGGAGGGTTCTTC. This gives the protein CASSPKNGQGGFF.

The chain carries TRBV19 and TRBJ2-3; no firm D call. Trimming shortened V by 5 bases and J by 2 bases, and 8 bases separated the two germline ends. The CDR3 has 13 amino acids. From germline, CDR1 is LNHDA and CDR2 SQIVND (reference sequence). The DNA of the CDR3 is TGTGCCAGTAGTTTCGACTCCACAGATACGCAGTATTTT. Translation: CASSFDSTDTQYF.

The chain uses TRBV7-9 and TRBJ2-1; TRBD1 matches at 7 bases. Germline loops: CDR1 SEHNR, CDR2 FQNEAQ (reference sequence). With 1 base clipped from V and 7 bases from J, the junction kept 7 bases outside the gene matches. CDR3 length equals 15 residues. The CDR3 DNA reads TGTGCCAGCAGCTTAGGACAGGGATCGAGGAATGAGCAGTTCTTC. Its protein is CASSLGQGSRNEQFF. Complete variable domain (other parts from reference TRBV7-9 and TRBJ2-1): DTGVSQNPRHKITKRGQNVTFRCDPISEHNRLYWYRQTLGQGPEFLTYFQNEAQLEKSRLLSDRFSAERPKGSFSTLEIQRTEQGDSAMYLCASSLGQGSRNEQFFGPGTRLTVL.